This entry is about one T cell receptor (beta chain). Clones were read by immunoSEQ multiplex PCR, and TCRdb kept only the in-frame ones, dropping some. The sample lists more than 85,000 clones, 88% seen once, with over 1.5% in the top ten. The data stem from a study of T cell responses to AZD1222 COVID-19 vaccine. V was trimmed by 1 base and J by 2 bases, leaving 10 bases between them. The CDR3 is 14 residues long. Looked up from germline, CDR1 is SGDLS and CDR2 is YYNGEE. The gene calls are TRBV9 and TRBJ2-7; D is unresolved. Sample: peripheral blood, taken on day 0 of AZD1222 vaccination. This clonotype originated in an adult in good health. In DNA, the CDR3 is TGTGCCAGCAGCGTACGCGGAGAGGCCTACGAGCAGTACTTC. Amino acids: CASSVRGEAYEQYF.